This T cell receptor beta chain originates from a study of shared clonotypes between healthy human individuals (dated by TCRdb to 2019 to 2021). With respect to the entire study: A couple of women and a few men aged 18 to 49 years were included in the cohort. Per donor, leukapheresis produced somewhere between about 0.85 and 8.9 billion PBMCs. Blood TCR repertoires of about 5 healthy adults were deeply sequenced to estimate repertoire size and the extent of clonotype sharing between individuals. Libraries were prepared and TCR repertoires were sequenced by different laboratories using diverse techniques, in order to increase sequencing depth and limit assay-specific biases. Study-wide findings and limitations: The small number of donors limited the genetic and exposure-history diversity represented. Pairwise subsampling indicated that sequencing depth was expected to affect the degree of clonotype sharing among donors. Sampling was restricted to blood, and TCR repertoires in tissues likely differ from the TCR repertoires found in blood.

Including the terminal cysteine and phenylalanine, the CDR3 comprises 18 residues. The DNA shown is the 54-base CDR3, in frame from base 1. The germline V gene provides CDR1 MDHEN and CDR2 SYDVKM. V and J are truncated by 4 bases and 4 bases respectively, leaving an intervening sequence of 25 bases. Healthy HIV-negative adults with no recently reported acute infections or vaccinations were included as donors. Every donor was a Caucasian adult residing in Nashville, Tennessee, USA. For unsorted samples, tens of millions of PBMCs were counted, and genomic DNA was extracted using the QIAamp DNA Blood Mini kit. Blood was obtained by leukapheresis, after which PBMCs were separated by Ficoll-Histopaque density gradient centrifugation and cryopreserved in liquid nitrogen vapor phase. This clone was picked up a small number of times. What antigen it recognizes has not been identified. No quality values exist for individual bases; no much larger clone is one base distant.

TCR CDR3 regions were amplified from genomic DNA by multiplex PCR using the deep immunoSEQ assay. Extracted genomic DNA from each cell subset was distributed evenly across all wells of several immunoSEQ 96-well plates, and each plate was treated as a replicate. For unsorted PBMC, each replicate PCR was loaded with around 300 ng genomic DNA, equivalent to about 30,000 T cell genomes. Unsorted PBMC genomic DNA was sequenced across ten immunoSEQ deep assay plates. Purified libraries were measured with a Qubit 3.0 fluorometer, size-checked on a Bioanalyzer 2100, and measured again with the KAPA Library Quantification kit. Each immunoSEQ 96-well plate was sequenced on its own single-read 150-cycle Illumina NextSeq 550 flow cell. Concerning the study's data processing: The immunoSEQ output contained only junctional sequences without quality scores, so filtering could not match that applied to full-length reads. Sequences were annotated with PyIR, a Python wrapper for IgBLAST v1.9, and V/J genes and CDR3 were assigned using IMGT germline references. Reads were removed for weak V/J assignments (E-value above 1e-6), missing CDR3, stop codons, out-of-frame junctions, or ambiguous translated residues. V3J clonotypes were defined as sequences sharing an identical inferred V gene, J gene, and CDR3 amino acid sequence. To compute the percentage overlap between repertoires, the number of shared unique clonotypes was divided by the size of the smaller repertoire. Richness of each repertoire was evaluated using RTK rarefaction, the Chao1 estimator, and Recon v2.1 estimates of unobserved clonotypes. TCRdb took this table from immuneACCESS and kept in-frame rearrangements with V and J called. Such tables lack part of the clones; where checked against another copy, unresolved V genes explain under half of the gap, and the rest is unexplained. V, J and clone size were drawn from that table, and D and trimming were deduced from the DNA. This sample gives hundreds of thousands of clones in total; roughly 77% of them show up just once. Over 10% of the sample comes from the top ten.

Source material: PBMCs. The sequence was obtained from a middle-aged woman in good health. Some clones in this sample may be carry-over from other donors' samples. The V and J segments used are TRBV28 and TRBJ1-2; TRBD1 is a weak D gene call, 5 bases matching. The DNA reads TGTGCCAGCAGTTCTACCTCCACCGGGACCGAACTTTCCTATGGCTACACCTTC. Protein translation: CASSSTSTGTELSYGYTF.